This passage covers 23 T cell receptor beta chains from one sample sequenced in a study of blood T cell repertoires in COVID-19 (dated by TCRdb to about 2020). Libraries were built with the immunoSEQ multiplex PCR assay. Drawn from immuneACCESS, this table holds only the in-frame rearrangements with V and J called that TCRdb kept. Clones are partly lost; checked studies trace under half to an unresolved V gene and leave the rest unexplained. The sample yields a few hundred thousand clones; approximately 90% were counted once. More than 0.85% of the sample lies in the top ten. The specimen sequenced was PBMCs or T cells enriched from blood (not recorded which). All receptors derive from a woman in her thirties or forties who had been exposed to COVID-19.

The chain has TRBV30 and TRBJ2-7; a possible D gene is TRBD1 (6 bases). CDR1 is GTSNPN, CDR2 SVGIG, per germline (reference sequence). The V and J ends lost 2 bases and 4 bases respectively, with 21 bases between them. The CDR3 runs to 16 residues. CDR3 amino acids: CAWSKPQGTRGYEQYF. The CDR3 DNA reads as TGTGCCTGGAGTAAACCACAGGGAACAAGGGGTTACGAGCAGTACTTC.

This chain connects TRBV19 to TRBJ2-3, with D hard to call. V was clipped by 7 bases and J by 0 bases, with 17 bases between them. The CDR3 spans 16 residues. Germline lookup yields CDR1 LNHDA and CDR2 SQIVND (reference sequence). The CDR3 bases are TGTGCCAGTAAATGGCAGGTTACATCTAGCACAGATACGCAGTATTTT. Its translation: CASKWQVTSSTDTQYF.

The V and J genes are TRBV5-1 and TRBJ2-3; 10 bases agree with TRBD2. Germline CDR1 reads SGHRS; CDR2 reads YFSETQ. V lost 5 bases and J lost 5; bases outside the gene matches: 11. The CDR3 sequence is 16 residues long. CDR3 in amino acids: CASSFPAGGPRDTQYF. In DNA form, the CDR3 reads TGCGCCAGCAGTTTCCCAGCGGGGGGGCCGAGAGATACGCAGTATTTT.

The chain combines TRBV7-9 with TRBJ1-2; tentatively, D is TRBD1 (5 bases). The CDR3 spans 12 residues. Trimming pared 5 bases from V and 5 bases from J, leaving 9 bases between. Germline-derived CDR1 and CDR2 are SEHNR and FQNEAQ (reference sequence). CDR3 region: CASSMDKYGYTF. The CDR3 bases are TGTGCCAGCAGCATGGACAAGTATGGCTACACCTTC.

The J gene is TRBJ2-1, the V gene TRBV11-1; 9 bases fit TRBD2. The ends lost 5 bases at V and 4 bases at J; junction bases unmatched: 6. Looked up from germline, CDR1 is SGHAT and CDR2 is FQDESV (reference sequence). This CDR3 has 15 amino acids. The CDR3 region is CASSLLAGTYNEQFF. As DNA, the CDR3 is TGTGCCAGCAGCCTTCTAGCGGGAACTTACAATGAGCAGTTCTTC.

The chain is built from TRBV19 and TRBJ1-1; D unclear. Germline CDR1 reads LNHDA; CDR2 reads SQIVND (reference sequence). This CDR3 comprises 12 residues. V shed 5 bases and J shed 1 base, with 5 bases lying between them. In DNA form, the CDR3 reads TGTGCCAGTAGTTCATCGAACACTGAAGCTTTCTTT. This codes for CASSSSNTEAFF.

The rearrangement links TRBV10-1 to TRBJ1-2; TRBD1 matches 10 bases. CDR1 and CDR2 from the germline V gene are WNHNN and SYGVQD (reference sequence). The CDR3 has 13 amino acids. The trim removed 11 bases at V and 8 bases at J, leaving 11 bases unmatched. CDR3 in amino acids: CASSMDRGGGYTF. CDR3 nucleotide sequence: TGCGCCTCTTCTATGGACAGGGGGGGAGGCTACACCTTC.

The chain is built from TRBV18 and TRBJ1-2; 7 nucleotides match TRBD1. The CDR3 sequence is 14 residues long. After removal of 6 bases from V and 4 bases from J, the junction contained 8 bases not matched to a gene. Germline CDR1 reads KGHSH; CDR2 reads LQKENI. In nucleotides, the CDR3 is TGTGCCAGCTCTCCGAGACAGGGCGGCTATGGCTACACCTTC. Translated: CASSPRQGGYGYTF.

This chain uses TRBV7-2 with TRBJ1-1; possible D gene TRBD1, 5 bases. The CDR3 is made up of 17 amino acids. CDR1 and CDR2 (germline): SGHTA, FQGNSA. The ends were cut back, 4 bases at V and 2 bases at J, with 20 bases in the middle. CDR3 region: CASSYQPVGQANTEAFF. The CDR3, as DNA: TGTGCCAGCAGCTACCAGCCCGTGGGGCAGGCCAACACTGAAGCTTTCTTT.

This clone showed up just a few times. The identical CDR3 is also encoded by other nucleotide sequences in the sample. This chain joins TRBV19 and TRBJ1-2; weak D call: TRBD1 (5 bases). Germline lookup yields CDR1 LNHDA and CDR2 SQIVND (reference sequence). The CDR3 extends over 13 amino acids. V gave up 4 bases and J gave up 2 bases, with 8 bases separating them. CDR3 protein: CASSRGGNYGYTF. The CDR3 DNA sequence: TGTGCCAGTAGTAGGGGGGGGAACTATGGCTACACCTTC.

This clone was seen a single time. This chain connects TRBV11-3 to TRBJ1-1; 7 bases are shared with TRBD1. There are 14 residues in the CDR3. CDR1 is SGHNT, CDR2 YENEEA, per germline. Trimming cost V 0 bases and J 4 bases; bases outside gene matches: 2. Here the CDR3 reads CASSLEGQSTEAFF. In DNA form, the CDR3 reads TGTGCCAGCAGCTTAGAGGGACAGAGCACTGAAGCTTTCTTT.

Here the CDR3 reads CASSPRDRVGEKLFF. DNA for the CDR3: TGTGCCAGCAGTCCCCGGGACAGGGTAGGGGAAAAACTGTTTTTT. The chain carries TRBV27 and TRBJ1-4; 9 bases fit TRBD1. Germline assignment: CDR1 MNHEY and CDR2 SMNVEV (reference sequence). After removal of 5 bases from V and 8 bases from J, the junction contained 9 bases not matched to a gene. The CDR3 extends over 15 amino acids.

The gene calls are TRBV27 and TRBJ2-7; D is possibly TRBD2 (5 bases). The V and J ends lost 3 bases and 0 bases respectively, with 12 bases between them. This CDR3 has 15 residues. Germline-derived CDR1 and CDR2 are MNHEY and SMNVEV (reference sequence). The CDR3 loop is CASSLREDSSYEQYF. CDR3 nucleotides: TGTGCCAGCAGTTTGAGGGAAGATAGCTCCTACGAGCAGTACTTC.

The chain uses TRBV27 and TRBJ1-1, with D maybe TRBD1 (6 bases). Trimming took off 1 base at V and 7 bases at J, with 13 bases between the two ends. Germline loops: CDR1 MNHEY, CDR2 SMNVEV (reference sequence). This CDR3 has 14 amino acids. CDR3 coding DNA: TGTGCCAGCAGTTTATGGCAGGGGTGGGGTGAAGCTTTCTTT. Its translation is CASSLWQGWGEAFF.

The rearrangement joins TRBV29-1 to TRBJ2-7; maybe TRBD2 (5 bases). Per the germline V gene, CDR1 is SQVTM and CDR2 is ANQGSEA. The CDR3 has 12 amino acids. The V end was cut by 6 bases, the J end by 0 bases, with 9 bases between. The CDR3 DNA is TGCAGCGTCGAGGACTTCTCCTACGAGCAGTACTTC. Translated: CSVEDFSYEQYF.

This chain uses TRBV3-1 (or the pseudogene TRBV3-2) with TRBJ2-5, with D perhaps matching TRBD2 (5 bases). V was shortened by 4 bases and J by 2 bases, with 17 bases between the two germline ends. Germline CDR1 LGHDT, CDR2 YNNKEL (reference sequence). The CDR3 spans 16 residues. For the CDR3, the DNA is TGTGCCAGCAGCCGCGGGTACAGCCTTGCGCAAGAGACCCAGTACTTC. Protein product: CASSRGYSLAQETQYF.

The gene calls are TRBV18 and TRBJ2-3, with 10 nucleotides matching TRBD2. Germline V gene sequence: CDR1 KGHSH, CDR2 LQKENI. J gave up 6 bases and V 5 bases, and 8 bases lay outside the gene matches. CDR3 length equals 15 residues. The chain's CDR3 is CASSESTSGIDTQYF. The DNA of the CDR3 is TGTGCCAGCTCAGAATCCACTAGCGGGATTGATACGCAGTATTTT.

The sample holds one count of this clone. J is TRBJ1-2 and V is TRBV5-1; 9 bases are shared with TRBD1. The CDR3 is made up of 16 amino acids. V was clipped by 2 bases and J by 3 bases; unmatched bases: 8. CDR1 SGHRS and CDR2 YFSETQ come from the germline V gene. The CDR3 reads CASSLQQGALDYGYTF. DNA of the CDR3: TGCGCCAGCAGCTTACAACAGGGGGCCCTCGACTATGGCTACACCTTC.

CDR3: CASSYSNGGNTEAFF. CDR3 coding DNA: TGTGCCAGCAGTTACTCAAACGGGGGGAACACTGAAGCTTTCTTT. The chain joins TRBV6-5 to TRBJ1-1, with D perhaps TRBD1 (5 bases). The CDR3 contains 15 residues. The V end lost 0 bases, the J end lost 1 base, and 9 bases lay between the germline ends. Germline CDR1 reads MNHEY; CDR2 reads SVGAGI.

The CDR3 coding sequence is TGCGCCAGCAGCACAGGGGGCGGGGGACAAGAGACCCAGTACTTC. This gives the protein CASSTGGGGQETQYF. The chain recombines TRBV5-1 with TRBJ2-5, with TRBD1 matching 9 bases. Trimming took 4 bases from V and 2 from J; bases not matched to a gene: 6. Germline assignment: CDR1 SGHRS and CDR2 YFSETQ. The CDR3 is 15 amino acids. Full variable domain (outside the CDR3, taken from reference TRBV5-1 and TRBJ2-5): KAGVTQTPRYLIKTRGQQVTLSCSPISGHRSVSWYQQTPGQGLQFLFEYFSETQRNKGNFPGRFSGRQFSNSRSEMNVSTLELGDSALYLCASSTGGGGQETQYFGPGTRLLVL.

The gene calls are TRBV7-6 and TRBJ1-3, with D unclear. From germline, CDR1 is SGHVS and CDR2 FNYEAQ. The CDR3 is made up of 15 amino acids. The V end lost 2 bases, the J end lost 1 base, and 9 bases lay between the germline ends. CDR3 DNA sequence: TGTGCCAGCAGCTTATTTGAGGGATCTGGAAACACCATATATTTT. Translation: CASSLFEGSGNTIYF.

This clone turned up a few times. This chain joins TRBV6-2 or TRBV6-3 and TRBJ1-4, with 8 bases that match TRBD1. The germline V gene encodes CDR1 MNHEY and CDR2 SVGEGT. V gave up 6 bases and J gave up 9 bases; unmatched junction bases: 18. The length of the CDR3 is 17 residues. CDR3 sequence reads: CASSAQDRAIRLKKLFF. CDR3 bases: TGTGCCAGCAGCGCCCAGGACAGGGCAATCCGATTGAAAAAACTGTTTTTT.

The chain couples TRBV11-3 to TRBJ1-1; TRBD1 is a possible D gene (5 bases). The CDR3 covers 14 residues. Germline CDR1 is SGHNT and CDR2 is YENEEA. V was pared by 5 bases and J by 4 bases, with 14 bases between. The CDR3 bases are TGTGCCAGCAGCCCCGGGGGGTCGAGCACTGAAGCTTTCTTT. As protein: CASSPGGSSTEAFF. The variable domain in full, completed from reference TRBV11-3 and TRBJ1-1, reads EAGVVQSPRYKIIEKKQPVAFWCNPISGHNTLYWYLQNLGQGPELLIRYENEEAVDDSQLPKDRFSAERLKGVDSTLKIQPAELGDSAVYLCASSPGGSSTEAFFGQGTRLTVV.